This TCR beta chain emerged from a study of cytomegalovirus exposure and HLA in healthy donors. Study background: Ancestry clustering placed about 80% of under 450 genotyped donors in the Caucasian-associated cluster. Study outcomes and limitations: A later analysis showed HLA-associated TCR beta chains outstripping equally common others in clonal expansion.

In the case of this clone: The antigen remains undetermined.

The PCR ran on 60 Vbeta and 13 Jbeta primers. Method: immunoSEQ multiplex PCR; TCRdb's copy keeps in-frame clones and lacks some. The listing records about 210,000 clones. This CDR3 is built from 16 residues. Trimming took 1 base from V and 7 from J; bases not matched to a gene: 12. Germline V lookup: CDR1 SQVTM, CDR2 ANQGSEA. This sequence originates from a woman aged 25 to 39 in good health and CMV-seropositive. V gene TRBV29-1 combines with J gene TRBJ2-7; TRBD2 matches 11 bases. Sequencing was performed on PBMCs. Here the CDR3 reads CSVEAQGLAARREQYF. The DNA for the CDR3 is TGCAGCGTTGAAGCCCAGGGACTAGCGGCCCGAAGGGAGCAGTACTTC.